Each of the 31 T cell receptor beta chains below was sequenced from the same sample in a study of blood T cell repertoires in COVID-19 (dated by TCRdb to 2018 to 2021). Libraries were constructed by the immunoSEQ multiplex PCR assay. TCRdb provides this immuneACCESS table in a form limited to in-frame rearrangements. Some clones are lacking; in checked studies, under half of them reflect an unresolved V gene, and why the rest are absent is not known. Across this sample there are 200,000 to 250,000 clones, with more than 80% seen only once. The ten biggest clones cover approximately 2.4% of the sample. The sequenced material came from peripheral blood. These receptors all stem from a man between 25 and 39 years old with COVID-19, enrolled during active disease.

The chain is built from TRBV5-6 and TRBJ1-6; perhaps TRBD1 as D (5 bases). Germline CDR1 SGHDT, CDR2 YYEEEE. CDR3 length: 13 amino acids. Trimming took off 4 bases at V and 12 bases at J, with 14 bases between the two ends. CDR3 in amino acids: CASSETSGKPLHF. Here the CDR3 DNA reads TGTGCCAGCAGCGAAACCTCAGGGAAACCCCTCCACTTT.

The chain carries TRBV11-2 and TRBJ2-1; no firm D call. CDR1 and CDR2 from the germline V gene are SGHAT and FQNNGV. Trimming shortened V by 6 bases and J by 2 bases, and 8 bases separated the two germline ends. CDR3 length: 13 amino acids. This CDR3 is CASSRDTYNEQFF. The CDR3 DNA reads as TGTGCCAGCAGTCGAGACACCTACAATGAGCAGTTCTTC. Complete variable domain (other parts from reference TRBV11-2 and TRBJ2-1): EAGVAQSPRYKIIEKRQSVAFWCNPISGHATLYWYQQILGQGPKLLIQFQNNGVVDDSQLPKDRFSAERLKGVDSTLKIQPAKLEDSAVYLCASSRDTYNEQFFGPGTRLTVL.

This chain links TRBV5-5 with TRBJ2-7; 14 bases map to TRBD2. Germline V CDR1 and CDR2: SGHKS, YYEKEE (reference sequence). The CDR3 totals 16 residues. The J segment lost 10 bases and the V segment lost 2 bases, leaving 11 bases of the junction unmatched. In DNA, the CDR3 is TGTGCCAGCAGCTTAGTTCCCGGGACTAGCGGGAGAAAACAGTACTTC. It is translated as CASSLVPGTSGRKQYF.

J is TRBJ1-2 and V is TRBV9; a possible D gene is TRBD1 (6 bases). The CDR3 consists of 13 residues. Germline V CDR1 and CDR2: SGDLS, YYNGEE. Deletions cut 4 bases from V and 3 bases from J, with 10 bases between. The CDR3 coding sequence is TGTGCCAGCAGCCCCCGGACAGACTATGGCTACACCTTC. This translates into CASSPRTDYGYTF.

V gene TRBV11-3 combines with J gene TRBJ2-1; D might be TRBD1 (6 bases). CDR1 is SGHNT, CDR2 YENEEA, per germline. V was pared by 1 base and J by 7 bases, with 8 bases between. The CDR3 is 13 amino acids. CDR3 residues: CASSLGQANEQFF. The DNA of the CDR3 is TGTGCCAGCAGCTTAGGACAGGCGAATGAGCAGTTCTTC.

In DNA form, the CDR3 reads TGTGCCAGCAGCAACGACAGGGGCGGCTACACCTTC. Protein: CASSNDRGGYTF. The chain joins TRBV7-9 to TRBJ1-2; 8 bases fit TRBD1. CDR3 length: 12 residues. CDR1 is SEHNR and CDR2 is FQNEAQ in the germline V gene (reference sequence). V lost 5 bases, J lost 8 bases, and 4 bases stayed unmatched.

V usage is TRBV5-5 and J usage is TRBJ1-5, with a tentative D call TRBD1 (6 bases). The CDR3 is 18 residues long. The V gene lost 1 base and the J gene lost 2 bases, with 19 bases spanning the gap. Germline assignment: CDR1 SGHKS and CDR2 YYEKEE (reference sequence). This CDR3 reads CASSLIKGGRMGNQPQHF. The DNA of the CDR3 is TGTGCCAGCAGCTTGATCAAAGGGGGAAGAATGGGCAATCAGCCCCAGCATTTT.

This clone was counted between two and nine times. V usage is TRBV11-1 and J usage is TRBJ1-2; 7 bases agree with TRBD1. Germline V gene lookup returns CDR1 SGHAT and CDR2 FQDESV (reference sequence). This CDR3 comprises 16 residues. V lost 5 bases, J lost 3 bases, and 12 bases stayed unmatched. CDR3 DNA: TGTGCCAGCAGCCCCCCGGGACAGCGCTCCTACTATGGCTACACCTTC. Protein sequence: CASSPPGQRSYYGYTF.

This clone was seen only once. The chain combines TRBV6-5 with TRBJ1-5; D is unresolved. Germline lookup yields CDR1 MNHEY and CDR2 SVGAGI. V was trimmed by 7 bases and J by 5 bases, leaving 18 bases between them. The CDR3 sequence is 15 residues long. The CDR3 coding sequence is TGTGCCAGCATGAACCCGACTCTTAAACATCAGCCCCAGCATTTT. Protein product: CASMNPTLKHQPQHF.

The V and J genes are TRBV7-2 and TRBJ1-1; a weak D match, TRBD1 (6 bases). V was trimmed by 5 bases and J by 5 bases, leaving 12 bases between them. The germline V gene encodes CDR1 SGHTA and CDR2 FQGNSA. The CDR3 sequence is 13 residues long. The CDR3 sequence: CASSARGGTEAFF. CDR3 coding DNA: TGTGCCAGCAGCGCCAGGGGTGGGACTGAAGCTTTCTTT.

The genes are TRBV23-1 and TRBJ2-5; weak D call: TRBD1 (6 bases). TRBV23-1 is sorted into the ORF group, with uncertain function. V was pared by 4 bases and J by 1 base, with 16 bases between. The CDR3 consists of 16 residues. This CDR3 is CASSPIPQGSQETQYF. CDR3 sequence (DNA): TGCGCCAGCAGTCCGATACCCCAGGGGTCCCAAGAGACCCAGTACTTC.

The rearrangement uses TRBV19 and TRBJ1-1; 8 bases are a match to TRBD1. Germline CDR1 is LNHDA and CDR2 is SQIVND (reference sequence). This CDR3 has 15 amino acids. Trimming at V came to 4 bases and at J to 0 bases, leaving 4 bases not matched to a gene. The CDR3 DNA reads TGTGCCAGTAGTAGCGGGACAGGAATGAACACTGAAGCTTTCTTT. Encoded protein: CASSSGTGMNTEAFF. The variable domain in full, completed from reference TRBV19 and TRBJ1-1, reads DGGITQSPKYLFRKEGQNVTLSCEQNLNHDAMYWYRQDPGQGLRLIYYSQIVNDFQKGDIAEGYSVSREKKESFPLTVTSAQKNPTAFYLCASSSGTGMNTEAFFGQGTRLTVV.

This clone appeared a single time. The chain links TRBV29-1 to TRBJ1-1; the D is unclear. The V end lost 4 bases, the J end lost 4 bases, and 13 bases lay between the germline ends. Germline V gives CDR1 SQVTM, CDR2 ANQGSEA. CDR3 size: 13 residues. CDR3: CSVVSNIGTEAFF. Here the CDR3 DNA reads TGCAGCGTTGTTTCGAATATCGGCACTGAAGCTTTCTTT.

V usage is TRBV7-9 and J usage is TRBJ2-7; 7 bases are shared with TRBD2. The CDR3 spans 12 residues. V trimming: 5 bases; J trimming: 6 bases; junction bases outside the gene matches: 4. Per the germline V gene, CDR1 is SEHNR and CDR2 is FQNEAQ (reference sequence). The CDR3 DNA is TGTGCCAGCAGCCTAGGACTAGTCGAGCAGTACTTC. This gives the protein CASSLGLVEQYF.

The rearrangement joins TRBV7-9 to TRBJ1-1; TRBD1 aligns across 10 bases. The length of the CDR3 is 14 residues. The V segment lost 3 bases and the J segment 3 bases; nucleotides outside the gene matches: 1. Germline CDR1 and CDR2: SEHNR and FQNEAQ (reference sequence). CDR3: CASSLGTGDTEAFF. The CDR3 coding sequence is TGTGCCAGCAGCTTGGGGACAGGGGACACTGAAGCTTTCTTT.

The table lists this clone with a count of one. V and J are TRBV6-5 and TRBJ1-2, with D maybe TRBD1 (5 bases). There are 14 residues in the CDR3. Germline CDR1 and CDR2: MNHEY and SVGAGI. The ends were cut back, 5 bases at V and 0 bases at J, with 10 bases in the middle. The DNA for the CDR3 is TGTGCCAGCAGTAGCCCGACAGCTAACTATGGCTACACCTTC. Amino acids: CASSSPTANYGYTF.

The chain uses TRBV2 and TRBJ1-2, with D possibly TRBD1 on 6 matching bases. Germline CDR1 reads SNHLY; CDR2 reads FYNNEI. This CDR3 spans 15 amino acids. Trimming left V 3 bases short and J 7 bases short, with 18 bases between. The CDR3 is CASSEGLPGVIGYTF. In DNA, the CDR3 is TGTGCCAGCAGTGAGGGCCTACCAGGGGTGATTGGCTACACCTTC.

The genes are TRBV10-3 and TRBJ1-3, with D possibly matching TRBD1 (6 bases). V shed 2 bases and J shed 4 bases, with 12 bases lying between them. This CDR3 contains 15 residues. Germline CDR1 reads ENHRY; CDR2 reads SYGVKD. In DNA form, the CDR3 reads TGTGCCATCAGTGAGAGTCCGGGGACAGGAAACACCATATATTTT. Residues: CAISESPGTGNTIYF.

The rearrangement joins TRBV5-5 to TRBJ1-4, with 7 nucleotides matching TRBD1. This CDR3 spans 18 amino acids. The ends lost 1 base at V and 2 bases at J; junction bases unmatched: 11. Germline CDR1 is SGHKS and CDR2 is YYEKEE (reference sequence). This CDR3 reads CASSLTRSPGQTNEKLFF. CDR3 DNA: TGTGCCAGCAGCTTGACCAGAAGCCCGGGACAGACTAATGAAAAACTGTTTTTT.

J is TRBJ1-1 and V is TRBV5-1, with 7 bases that match TRBD1. This CDR3 comprises 16 residues. CDR1 is SGHRS, CDR2 YFSETQ, per germline. Unmatched junction bases numbered 6, after V lost 0 bases and J lost 1 base. The CDR3 nucleotides are TGCGCCAGCAGCTTGGTGTTAGGGACAGAGAACACTGAAGCTTTCTTT. Translating gives CASSLVLGTENTEAFF.

This clone has a single count. The genes are TRBV16 and TRBJ2-1; 8 bases match TRBD1. The V segment lost 2 bases and the J segment 4 bases; nucleotides outside the gene matches: 7. Germline V gene data show CDR1 as KGHSY and CDR2 as FQNENV. The CDR3 is 16 residues long. CDR3 sequence: CASSQTSGQGYNEQFF. The CDR3 DNA is TGTGCCAGCAGCCAAACCTCCGGACAGGGATACAATGAGCAGTTCTTC.

The chain carries TRBV28 and TRBJ1-2; D gene unclear. This CDR3 comprises 15 residues. In germline, CDR1 is MDHEN, CDR2 SYDVKM. V was pared by 6 bases and J by 0 bases, with 14 bases between. CDR3 sequence reads: CASSYPTGTNYGYTF. CDR3 nucleotides: TGTGCCAGCAGCTACCCGACGGGAACTAACTATGGCTACACCTTC.

V usage is TRBV10-3 and J usage is TRBJ2-7, with 9 positions matching TRBD1. Germline values: CDR1 ENHRY, CDR2 SYGVKD. The CDR3 is 16 amino acids. After removal of 0 bases from V and 5 bases from J, the junction contained 8 bases not matched to a gene. The CDR3 DNA is TGTGCCATCAGTGAGTCTCCCGGGACAGGGTTACACGAGCAGTACTTC. Translating it yields CAISESPGTGLHEQYF.

The chain is built from TRBV7-3 and TRBJ2-7; TRBD1 might be the D (7 bases). CDR3 length: 16 amino acids. Germline assignment: CDR1 SGHTA and CDR2 FQGTGA. The V and J ends lost 5 bases and 6 bases respectively, with 23 bases between them. CDR3 region: CASSPAGQGGTGEQYF. The CDR3 DNA follows: TGTGCCAGCAGCCCCGCCGGGCAGGGGGGTACTGGCGAGCAGTACTTC.

The rearrangement joins TRBV6-1 to TRBJ2-1; TRBD2 agrees at 13 bases. CDR3 size: 20 residues. Germline V gives CDR1 MNHNS, CDR2 SASEGT. V lost 3 bases and J lost 4; bases outside the gene matches: 15. CDR3 in DNA: TGTGCCAGCAGTGAGTTGCTGACTGGGACTAGCGGGGTGGCGTACAATGAGCAGTTCTTC. This gives the protein CASSELLTGTSGVAYNEQFF.

This clone was recorded only once. The chain recombines TRBV19 with TRBJ1-1; possible D gene TRBD1, 5 bases. The CDR3 is 14 residues long. Trimming cost V 8 bases and J 1 base, with 14 bases left between them. Germline V CDR1 and CDR2: LNHDA, SQIVND (reference sequence). The CDR3 DNA sequence: TGTGCCAGTTCCTTCGGGGGAGGGAACACTGAAGCTTTCTTT. Its translation: CASSFGGGNTEAFF.

The chain has TRBV11-2 and TRBJ2-3, with D possibly TRBD1 on 7 matching bases. CDR3 length: 16 residues. The germline gives CDR1 SGHAT, CDR2 FQNNGV. V dropped 6 bases and J dropped 0 bases, with 16 bases sitting between them. As DNA, the CDR3 is TGTGCCAGCAGAACGATACAGGGGAGGAGCACAGATACGCAGTATTTT. The encoded protein is CASRTIQGRSTDTQYF. Complete variable domain (other parts from reference TRBV11-2 and TRBJ2-3): EAGVAQSPRYKIIEKRQSVAFWCNPISGHATLYWYQQILGQGPKLLIQFQNNGVVDDSQLPKDRFSAERLKGVDSTLKIQPAKLEDSAVYLCASRTIQGRSTDTQYFGPGTRLTVL.

V is TRBV19 and J is TRBJ1-5; D remains unclear. Germline CDR1 and CDR2: LNHDA and SQIVND (reference sequence). The CDR3 spans 14 residues. The V and J ends lost 3 bases and 5 bases respectively, with 11 bases between them. CDR3 protein: CASSMASGYQPQHF. CDR3 in DNA: TGTGCCAGTAGTATGGCGTCCGGGTATCAGCCCCAGCATTTT. Full variable domain (remainder filled in from reference TRBV19 and TRBJ1-5): DGGITQSPKYLFRKEGQNVTLSCEQNLNHDAMYWYRQDPGQGLRLIYYSQIVNDFQKGDIAEGYSVSREKKESFPLTVTSAQKNPTAFYLCASSMASGYQPQHFGDGTRLSIL.

The chain links TRBV28 to TRBJ1-2, with D perhaps matching TRBD1 (5 bases). Germline V gene lookup returns CDR1 MDHEN and CDR2 SYDVKM. Trimming stripped 1 base from V and 7 bases from J, with 10 bases between. The CDR3 covers 13 residues. DNA of the CDR3: TGTGCCAGCAGTTTATTAGGGGTTGGTGGCTACACCTTC. Its translation: CASSLLGVGGYTF.

The rearrangement joins TRBV23-1 to TRBJ1-2, with TRBD1 matching 9 bases. TRBV23-1 is an open reading frame whose function is uncertain. The CDR3 runs 16 residues. J lost 0 bases, V lost 4 bases, and 6 bases had no gene match. The CDR3 nucleotides are TGCGCCAGCAGTCGCCGGGACAGGGAAGCTAACTATGGCTACACCTTC. This translates into CASSRRDREANYGYTF.

The genes are TRBV7-9 and TRBJ1-2; 10 bases map to TRBD1. The CDR3 runs 17 residues. Germline V CDR1 and CDR2: SEHNR, FQNEAQ (reference sequence). With 1 base clipped from V and 8 bases from J, the junction kept 13 bases outside the gene matches. Written as DNA, the CDR3 is TGTGCCAGCAGCTTAGACTACGCAAGGGACAGGGGATCAGGCTACACCTTC. It yields the protein CASSLDYARDRGSGYTF.